This is a list of T cell receptor beta chains from one sample in a study of blood T cell repertoires in COVID-19. Measured with immunoSEQ multiplex PCR; TCRdb has only the in-frame clones, and not every one. The data contain hundreds of thousands of clones, roughly 85% of them singletons. Sequenced material: PBMCs or T cells enriched from blood (not recorded which). The source is a woman aged 50 to 60 with acute COVID-19. Each CDR3 is given with its conserved first and last residue. Fields, in order: J gene, D gene, V gene, clone size, CDR3 protein, CDR3 DNA. The D gene is left open where the match is weak. Part of the rows lack a size; the others show once, few, many or a class for expanded clones.

J gene: TRBJ1-1
D gene: NA
V gene: TRBV18
clone size: NA
CDR3 protein: CASSPLEGGVAREAFF
CDR3 DNA: TGTGCCAGCTCACCATTGGAAGGGGGGGTAGCAAGAGAAGCTTTCTTT

J gene: TRBJ1-2
D gene: TRBD1
V gene: TRBV4-3
clone size: NA
CDR3 protein: CASSQETGVGYGYTF
CDR3 DNA: TGCGCCAGCAGCCAAGAAACAGGGGTTGGGTATGGCTACACCTTC

J gene: TRBJ1-1
D gene: TRBD1
V gene: TRBV15
clone size: NA
CDR3 protein: CATSRKTGAGGTEAFF
CDR3 DNA: TGTGCCACCAGCAGAAAAACAGGGGCAGGGGGCACTGAAGCTTTCTTT

J gene: TRBJ1-1
D gene: NA
V gene: TRBV18
clone size: NA
CDR3 protein: CASSPRPGGENTEAFF
CDR3 DNA: TGTGCCAGCTCACCCCGCCCCGGAGGAGAGAACACTGAAGCTTTCTTT

J gene: TRBJ2-7
D gene: NA
V gene: TRBV30
clone size: NA
CDR3 protein: CAWSVGHYEQYF
CDR3 DNA: TGTGCCTGGAGTGTGGGCCACTACGAGCAGTACTTC

J gene: TRBJ2-1
D gene: NA
V gene: TRBV5-1
clone size: NA
CDR3 protein: CASSPIPGTSYNEQFF
CDR3 DNA: TGCGCCAGCAGCCCTATCCCGGGTACGAGCTACAATGAGCAGTTCTTC

J gene: TRBJ1-4
D gene: NA
V gene: TRBV29-1
clone size: NA
CDR3 protein: CSVGRPNEKLFF
CDR3 DNA: TGCAGCGTTGGGCGGCCTAATGAAAAACTGTTTTTT

J gene: TRBJ1-5
D gene: NA
V gene: TRBV3-1/TRBV3-2
clone size: NA
CDR3 protein: CASSQDEGDQPQHF
CDR3 DNA: TGTGCCAGCAGCCAAGATGAAGGGGATCAGCCCCAGCATTTT

J gene: TRBJ1-4
D gene: NA
V gene: TRBV3-1/TRBV3-2
clone size: NA
CDR3 protein: CASSQHRSEKLFF
CDR3 DNA: TGTGCCAGCAGCCAACACAGATCTGAAAAACTGTTTTTT

J gene: TRBJ1-2
D gene: TRBD1
V gene: TRBV4-2
clone size: NA
CDR3 protein: CASSLEGAGGYTF
CDR3 DNA: TGTGCCAGCAGCCTAGAGGGGGCCGGTGGCTACACCTTC

J gene: TRBJ1-1
D gene: NA
V gene: TRBV21-1
clone size: NA
CDR3 protein: CASSTLSRQTKITEAFF
CDR3 DNA: TGTGCCAGCAGCACACTCTCCAGGCAGACCAAAATCACTGAAGCTTTCTTT

J gene: TRBJ2-5
D gene: TRBD1
V gene: TRBV5-1
clone size: NA
CDR3 protein: CASSQSRTGGGETQYF
CDR3 DNA: TGCGCCAGCAGCCAATCGAGGACAGGGGGAGGGGAGACCCAGTACTTC

J gene: TRBJ2-7
D gene: TRBD1
V gene: TRBV12-3/TRBV12-4
clone size: NA
CDR3 protein: CASSTGGHEQYF
CDR3 DNA: TGTGCCAGCAGCACAGGGGGCCACGAGCAGTACTTC

J gene: TRBJ1-1
D gene: NA
V gene: TRBV29-1
clone size: NA
CDR3 protein: CSVDKGMTEAFF
CDR3 DNA: TGCAGCGTTGATAAGGGGATGACTGAAGCTTTCTTT

J gene: TRBJ2-7
D gene: TRBD1
V gene: TRBV6-5
clone size: NA
CDR3 protein: CASRGTGGTYEQYF
CDR3 DNA: TGTGCCAGCAGGGGGACAGGGGGAACCTACGAGCAGTACTTC

J gene: TRBJ2-5
D gene: TRBD2
V gene: TRBV30
clone size: NA
CDR3 protein: CAWGLAGPGAQYF
CDR3 DNA: TGTGCCTGGGGACTAGCGGGCCCAGGGGCCCAGTACTTC

J gene: TRBJ2-3
D gene: NA
V gene: TRBV9
clone size: once
CDR3 protein: CASSVHRGGDTQYF
CDR3 DNA: TGTGCCAGCAGCGTACACAGGGGGGGAGATACGCAGTATTTT

J gene: TRBJ2-2
D gene: TRBD1
V gene: TRBV11-3
clone size: NA
CDR3 protein: CASSLGGGQGNTGELFF
CDR3 DNA: TGTGCCAGCAGCTTAGGCGGGGGACAGGGGAACACCGGGGAGCTGTTTTTT

J gene: TRBJ1-2
D gene: TRBD1
V gene: TRBV10-3
clone size: NA
CDR3 protein: CAISSAGTGLSGYTF
CDR3 DNA: TGTGCCATCAGTTCCGCCGGGACAGGGCTTTCTGGCTACACCTTC

J gene: TRBJ2-4
D gene: TRBD1
V gene: TRBV19
clone size: NA
CDR3 protein: CASTSGQGAPYF
CDR3 DNA: TGTGCCAGTACCTCGGGACAGGGGGCCCCATACTTC

J gene: TRBJ1-2
D gene: NA
V gene: TRBV10-3
clone size: NA
CDR3 protein: CAANPGEAYGYTF
CDR3 DNA: TGTGCCGCAAACCCGGGAGAAGCTTATGGCTACACCTTC

J gene: TRBJ1-5
D gene: NA
V gene: TRBV4-1
clone size: NA
CDR3 protein: CASSQDPGGNQPQHF
CDR3 DNA: TGCGCCAGCAGCCAAGATCCGGGGGGAAATCAGCCCCAGCATTTT

J gene: TRBJ2-1
D gene: NA
V gene: TRBV30
clone size: NA
CDR3 protein: CAWSVNYNEQFF
CDR3 DNA: TGTGCCTGGAGTGTCAACTACAATGAGCAGTTCTTC

J gene: TRBJ1-1
D gene: NA
V gene: TRBV9
clone size: NA
CDR3 protein: CASSPRDIPNTEAFF
CDR3 DNA: TGTGCCAGCAGCCCACGGGACATTCCGAACACTGAAGCTTTCTTT

J gene: TRBJ2-5
D gene: NA
V gene: TRBV12-3/TRBV12-4
clone size: NA
CDR3 protein: CASSLVERETQYF
CDR3 DNA: TGTGCCAGCAGTTTAGTGGAGAGGGAGACCCAGTACTTC

J gene: TRBJ1-2
D gene: TRBD1
V gene: TRBV13
clone size: NA
CDR3 protein: CASSLLQGGNGYTF
CDR3 DNA: TGTGCCAGCAGCTTATTACAGGGGGGGAATGGCTACACCTTC

J gene: TRBJ2-1
D gene: NA
V gene: TRBV9
clone size: NA
CDR3 protein: CASSVAEGGYHNEQFF
CDR3 DNA: TGTGCCAGCAGCGTAGCCGAGGGAGGTTACCACAATGAGCAGTTCTTC

J gene: TRBJ2-2
D gene: NA
V gene: TRBV5-4
clone size: NA
CDR3 protein: CASSLKLETGELFF
CDR3 DNA: TGTGCCAGCAGCTTGAAGTTAGAGACCGGGGAGCTGTTTTTT

J gene: TRBJ2-1
D gene: NA
V gene: TRBV2
clone size: NA
CDR3 protein: CASEFNEQFF
CDR3 DNA: TGTGCCAGCGAGTTCAATGAGCAGTTCTTC

J gene: TRBJ2-1
D gene: TRBD1
V gene: TRBV24-1
clone size: NA
CDR3 protein: CATSENGLGQGAINEQFF
CDR3 DNA: TGTGCCACCAGTGAGAACGGTTTGGGGCAGGGGGCGATCAATGAGCAGTTCTTC

J gene: TRBJ1-6
D gene: TRBD1
V gene: TRBV19
clone size: NA
CDR3 protein: CASSTPGQGSLHF
CDR3 DNA: TGTGCCAGTAGTACGCCGGGACAGGGGTCCCTCCACTTT

J gene: TRBJ1-1
D gene: NA
V gene: TRBV11-2
clone size: NA
CDR3 protein: CASSLSVMITEAFF
CDR3 DNA: TGTGCCAGCAGCTTATCGGTTATGATCACTGAAGCTTTCTTT

J gene: TRBJ2-2
D gene: TRBD1
V gene: TRBV5-4
clone size: NA
CDR3 protein: CASSSIQGLNTGELFF
CDR3 DNA: TGTGCCAGCAGCTCCATACAGGGGCTAAACACCGGGGAGCTGTTTTTT

J gene: TRBJ2-2
D gene: TRBD2
V gene: TRBV5-1
clone size: NA
CDR3 protein: CASSSSGGPNTGELFF
CDR3 DNA: TGCGCCAGCAGCTCTAGCGGGGGGCCGAACACCGGGGAGCTGTTTTTT

J gene: TRBJ1-1
D gene: NA
V gene: TRBV1
clone size: once
CDR3 protein: CTSSQMTLVNTEAFF
CDR3 DNA: TGCACCAGCAGCCAAATGACACTAGTGAACACTGAAGCTTTCTTT

J gene: TRBJ1-2
D gene: TRBD1
V gene: TRBV7-3
clone size: NA
CDR3 protein: CASSLNGDRAGYGYTF
CDR3 DNA: TGTGCCAGCAGCTTAAACGGAGACAGGGCTGGCTATGGCTACACCTTC

J gene: TRBJ1-2
D gene: NA
V gene: TRBV18
clone size: once
CDR3 protein: CASSPGHDIYGYTF
CDR3 DNA: TGTGCCAGCTCACCAGGACATGATATCTATGGCTACACCTTC

J gene: TRBJ1-1
D gene: TRBD1
V gene: TRBV9
clone size: NA
CDR3 protein: CASSVQGDTPVSAGEAFF
CDR3 DNA: TGTGCCAGCAGCGTCCAGGGGGATACGCCTGTTTCCGCTGGTGAAGCTTTCTTT

J gene: TRBJ1-1
D gene: NA
V gene: TRBV19
clone size: NA
CDR3 protein: CASSIEGRNTEAFF
CDR3 DNA: TGTGCCAGTAGTATAGAGGGGAGGAACACTGAAGCTTTCTTT

J gene: TRBJ1-1
D gene: TRBD1
V gene: TRBV6-5
clone size: NA
CDR3 protein: CASSRIDRVRTEAFF
CDR3 DNA: TGTGCCAGCAGCCGTATCGACAGGGTGAGGACTGAAGCTTTCTTT

J gene: TRBJ1-1
D gene: NA
V gene: TRBV10-3
clone size: NA
CDR3 protein: CASSPQVTGTEAFF
CDR3 DNA: TGTGCCTCGTCTCCGCAGGTAACAGGAACTGAAGCTTTCTTT

J gene: TRBJ2-1
D gene: TRBD2
V gene: TRBV5-1
clone size: NA
CDR3 protein: CASSRPLAGGDEQFF
CDR3 DNA: TGCGCCAGCAGCCGTCCCCTAGCGGGGGGGGATGAGCAGTTCTTC

J gene: TRBJ1-5
D gene: TRBD1
V gene: TRBV6-2/TRBV6-3
clone size: few
CDR3 protein: CASSYFKGQGYSNQPQHF
CDR3 DNA: TGTGCCAGCAGTTACTTTAAAGGACAGGGTTATAGCAATCAGCCCCAGCATTTT

J gene: TRBJ2-5
D gene: NA
V gene: TRBV5-1
clone size: NA
CDR3 protein: CASSHSHQTETQYF
CDR3 DNA: TGCGCCAGCAGTCACTCTCACCAAACAGAGACCCAGTACTTC

J gene: TRBJ1-1
D gene: TRBD1
V gene: TRBV5-4
clone size: NA
CDR3 protein: CASSRQGEATEAFF
CDR3 DNA: TGTGCCAGCAGCCGACAGGGTGAGGCGACTGAAGCTTTCTTT

J gene: TRBJ2-3
D gene: NA
V gene: TRBV9
clone size: NA
CDR3 protein: CASSVVGSITDTQYF
CDR3 DNA: TGTGCCAGCAGCGTAGTAGGGAGCATCACAGATACGCAGTATTTT

J gene: TRBJ1-2
D gene: TRBD1
V gene: TRBV18
clone size: once
CDR3 protein: CASSPGRDRDYGYTF
CDR3 DNA: TGTGCCAGCTCACCAGGCCGGGACAGGGACTATGGCTACACCTTC

J gene: TRBJ2-3
D gene: TRBD2
V gene: TRBV7-9
clone size: NA
CDR3 protein: CASSLARQRGDTQYF
CDR3 DNA: TGTGCCAGCAGCTTAGCTCGGCAGCGGGGAGATACGCAGTATTTT

J gene: TRBJ2-1
D gene: NA
V gene: TRBV30
clone size: NA
CDR3 protein: CAWSKRNEQFF
CDR3 DNA: TGTGCCTGGAGTAAGCGCAATGAGCAGTTCTTC

J gene: TRBJ2-7
D gene: TRBD1
V gene: TRBV7-8
clone size: NA
CDR3 protein: CASSLGTEQYF
CDR3 DNA: TGTGCCAGCAGCCTCGGGACAGAACAGTACTTC

J gene: TRBJ1-5
D gene: NA
V gene: TRBV6-5
clone size: NA
CDR3 protein: CASRRSSNQPQHF
CDR3 DNA: TGTGCCAGCAGGCGGAGTAGCAATCAGCCCCAGCATTTT

J gene: TRBJ1-2
D gene: NA
V gene: TRBV19
clone size: NA
CDR3 protein: CASSMGTVRNYGYTF
CDR3 DNA: TGTGCCAGTAGTATGGGGACTGTGCGAAACTATGGCTACACCTTC

J gene: TRBJ1-2
D gene: TRBD1
V gene: TRBV6-1
clone size: NA
CDR3 protein: CASSEAPGQAFDRGYTF
CDR3 DNA: TGTGCCAGCAGTGAAGCGCCGGGACAGGCTTTTGATAGGGGCTACACCTTC

J gene: TRBJ2-3
D gene: NA
V gene: TRBV9
clone size: once
CDR3 protein: CASSVALAGSTDTQYF
CDR3 DNA: TGTGCCAGCAGCGTGGCTTTGGCAGGTAGCACAGATACGCAGTATTTT

J gene: TRBJ1-2
D gene: TRBD1
V gene: TRBV2
clone size: few
CDR3 protein: CASTPTGVSYGYTF
CDR3 DNA: TGTGCCAGCACTCCGACAGGGGTTAGCTATGGCTACACCTTC

J gene: TRBJ2-3
D gene: NA
V gene: TRBV7-6
clone size: NA
CDR3 protein: CASSLAHGGTDTQYF
CDR3 DNA: TGTGCCAGCAGCTTAGCGCATGGGGGGACAGATACGCAGTATTTT

J gene: TRBJ2-5
D gene: NA
V gene: TRBV12-5
clone size: NA
CDR3 protein: CASGLGQHQETQYF
CDR3 DNA: TGTGCTAGTGGTCTCGGACAGCACCAAGAGACCCAGTACTTC

J gene: TRBJ2-1
D gene: TRBD1
V gene: TRBV7-8
clone size: NA
CDR3 protein: CASSLSPDRFLINEQFF
CDR3 DNA: TGTGCCAGCAGCTTATCCCCGGACAGGTTCTTAATCAATGAGCAGTTCTTC

J gene: TRBJ1-2
D gene: NA
V gene: TRBV3-1/TRBV3-2
clone size: NA
CDR3 protein: CASSQGTDYGYTF
CDR3 DNA: TGTGCCAGCAGCCAAGGCACAGACTATGGCTACACCTTC